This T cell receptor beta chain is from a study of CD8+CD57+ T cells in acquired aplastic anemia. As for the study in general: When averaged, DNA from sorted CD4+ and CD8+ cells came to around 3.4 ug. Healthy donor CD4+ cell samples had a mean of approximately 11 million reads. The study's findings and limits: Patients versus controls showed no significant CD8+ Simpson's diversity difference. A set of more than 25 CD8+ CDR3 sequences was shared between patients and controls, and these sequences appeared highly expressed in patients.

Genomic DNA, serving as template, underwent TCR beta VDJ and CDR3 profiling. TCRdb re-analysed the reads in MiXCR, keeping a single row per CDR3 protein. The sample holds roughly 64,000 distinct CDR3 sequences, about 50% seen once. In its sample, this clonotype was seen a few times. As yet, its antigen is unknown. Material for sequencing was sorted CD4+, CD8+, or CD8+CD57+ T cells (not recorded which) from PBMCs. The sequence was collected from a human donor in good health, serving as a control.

The CDR3 region has the DNA TGTGCTAGAGATGGACAGGCGAACTATGGCTACACCTTC. Residues: CARDGQANYGYTF. The V call is TRBV24-1, the J call TRBJ1-2, with 7 positions matching TRBD1. The length of the CDR3 is 13 residues. Per germline, CDR1 KGHDR and CDR2 SFDVKD.